The 23 T cell receptor beta chains below come from one sample, sequenced in a study of spatial heterogeneity in lung cancer. Time point noted: blood at routine non-recurrence follow-up after resection. Material for sequencing was whole RNA from tumor, nontumor lung or frozen PBMC, left unsorted. TCRdb independently ran MiXCR on the 5' RACE reads; one entry per CDR3 protein. Here the sample spans under 150,000 distinct CDR3 sequences, 12% being singletons. Source: PBMCs, taken at follow-up. The source of these receptors is a male donor with early-stage non-small cell lung cancer.

This chain joins TRBV4-1 and TRBJ2-1; D ambiguous. From germline, CDR1 is MGHRA and CDR2 YSYEKL. Trimming left V 2 bases short and J 0 bases short, with 23 bases between. The CDR3 has 20 residues. The CDR3 here is CASSQSPISLTASSYNEQFF. DNA of the CDR3: TGCGCCAGCAGCCAATCCCCCATATCCCTTACCGCCAGCTCCTACAATGAGCAGTTCTTC.

This clonotype has only a few counts. The V call is TRBV5-1, the J call TRBJ1-2, with 9 bases fitting TRBD1. The length of the CDR3 is 14 residues. Germline CDR1 is SGHRS and CDR2 is YFSETQ. The V gene end was trimmed by 4 bases and the J gene end by 5 bases; junction bases not matched to a gene: 6. The chain's CDR3 is CASSPGQGLYGYTF. CDR3 DNA sequence: TGCGCCAGCAGCCCGGGACAGGGTTTATATGGCTACACCTTC.

This clonotype was detected a few times. This rearrangement joins TRBV20-1 to TRBJ2-3, with D perhaps TRBD1 (6 bases). The CDR3 contains 15 residues. With 6 bases removed from V and 0 bases from J, the gap between germline ends came to 16 bases. Looked up from germline, CDR1 is DFQATT and CDR2 is SNEGSKA (reference sequence). Written as DNA, the CDR3 is TGCAGTGCGGGGGTACAGGGAATCAGCACAGATACGCAGTATTTT. Its protein product is CSAGVQGISTDTQYF.

This clonotype was seen at least ten times. The rearrangement joins TRBV6-5 to TRBJ2-5; D possibly corresponds to TRBD1 (6 bases). The V end was cut by 2 bases, the J end by 10 bases, with 11 bases between. Germline V CDR1 and CDR2: MNHEY, SVGAGI. The CDR3 length is 12 residues. CDR3 sequence reads: CASSYHRQDQYF. The CDR3 nucleotides read TGTGCCAGCAGTTACCACCGACAGGACCAGTACTTC.

This clonotype was seen more than once but under ten times. The genes are TRBV20-1 and TRBJ1-1, with a weak D call TRBD1 (5 bases). V lost 6 bases, J lost 6 bases, and 14 bases lay in between. There are 12 residues in the CDR3. Per the germline V gene, CDR1 is DFQATT and CDR2 is SNEGSKA (reference sequence). CDR3: CSAPQDLSEAFF. DNA of the CDR3: TGCAGTGCCCCACAGGATTTGTCTGAAGCTTTCTTT.

This clonotype showed up many times. The chain links TRBV4-1 to TRBJ2-7; 8 positions agree with TRBD1. Germline V gene sequence: CDR1 MGHRA, CDR2 YSYEKL. V was pared by 3 bases and J by 2 bases, with 6 bases of the junction left unmatched. The CDR3 totals 15 residues. CDR3 bases: TGCGCCAGCAGCCAGGAAACGACAGGGGCCTACGAGCAGTACTTC. Residues: CASSQETTGAYEQYF.

This clonotype was seen repeatedly, ten times or more. The rearrangement links TRBV11-2 to TRBJ2-7; tentatively, D is TRBD1 or TRBD2 (5 bases each). The V end lost 4 bases, the J end lost 3 bases, and 13 bases lay between the germline ends. Germline lookup yields CDR1 SGHAT and CDR2 FQNNGV. There are 14 residues in the CDR3. The CDR3 nucleotides read TGTGCCAGCAGCTCGCAAGGGACCTACTACGAGCAGTACTTC. Translating it yields CASSSQGTYYEQYF.

This clonotype was counted at least ten times. The V call is TRBV27, the J call TRBJ2-7; 7 nucleotides line up with TRBD1. Per the germline V gene, CDR1 is MNHEY and CDR2 is SMNVEV (reference sequence). V lost 7 bases, J lost 3 bases, and 6 bases stayed unmatched. The CDR3 is made up of 13 amino acids. The CDR3 DNA reads as TGTGCCAGCATAGGGGGCAAGAACTACGAGCAGTACTTC. This gives the protein CASIGGKNYEQYF.

The CDR3 nucleotides read TGTGCCAGCAGTTTAGCGCGCGACAGGGCGAGATTCACCGGGGAGCTGTTTTTT. It translates to CASSLARDRARFTGELFF. The genes are TRBV12-3 or TRBV12-4 and TRBJ2-2, with 7 bases matching TRBD1. The CDR3 loop spans 18 amino acids. V lost 0 bases and J lost 4; bases outside the gene matches: 11.

This clonotype showed up just a few times. The chain joins TRBV5-4 to TRBJ2-7; D possibly matches TRBD1 or TRBD2 (5 bases each). Germline V lookup: CDR1 SGHNT, CDR2 YYREEE (reference sequence). The V and J ends lost 1 base and 1 base respectively, with 12 bases between them. CDR3 size: 15 residues. DNA for the CDR3: TGTGCCAGCAGCTTGTCCGGGGCCCCTTCCTACGAGCAGTACTTC. Encoded protein: CASSLSGAPSYEQYF.

This clonotype was seen many times. The gene calls are TRBV29-1 and TRBJ2-2; 8 bases are a match to TRBD1. The CDR3 is made up of 14 amino acids. CDR1 is SQVTM, CDR2 ANQGSEA, per germline. V was clipped by 6 bases and J by 4 bases; unmatched bases: 7. The CDR3 sequence: CSVDTGGRTGELFF. The CDR3 nucleotides are TGCAGCGTGGATACAGGGGGTCGCACCGGGGAGCTGTTTTTT.

V is TRBV5-6 and J is TRBJ2-7; 9 positions agree with TRBD1. The CDR3 totals 15 residues. Germline trimming cut 2 bases from V and 3 bases from J; bases unmatched to any gene: 6. Looked up from germline, CDR1 is SGHDT and CDR2 is YYEEEE. The CDR3 protein is CASSFPGQGYYEQYF. The CDR3 DNA reads as TGTGCCAGCAGCTTTCCGGGACAGGGATACTACGAGCAGTACTTC.

This clonotype was seen a handful of times. This chain uses TRBV6-1 with TRBJ2-3; TRBD1 matches 11 bases. This CDR3 has 16 amino acids. Germline-derived CDR1 and CDR2 are MNHNS and SASEGT. Unmatched junction bases numbered 8, after V lost 6 bases and J lost 3 bases. CDR3 in amino acids: CASSIGQGAWTDTQYF. DNA of the CDR3: TGTGCCAGCAGCATAGGACAGGGGGCTTGGACAGATACGCAGTATTTT.

This clonotype has only a few counts. The rearrangement uses TRBV12-3 or TRBV12-4 and TRBJ2-3, with 12 bases lining up with TRBD2. The V and J ends lost 6 bases and 2 bases, in that order; junction bases with no gene match: 12. This CDR3 is 18 amino acids long. The CDR3: CASSPGLAGISNTDTQYF. The CDR3, as DNA: TGTGCCAGCAGCCCAGGACTAGCGGGGATCTCGAACACAGATACGCAGTATTTT.

V gene TRBV4-3 combines with J gene TRBJ1-6; D perhaps matches TRBD1 (5 bases). The germline V and J ends were trimmed by 0 bases and 0 bases, with 6 bases remaining between them. Germline CDR1 reads LGHNA; CDR2 reads YSLEER. CDR3 length: 16 amino acids. Here the CDR3 DNA reads TGCGCCAGCAGCCAAGACAGGGTCTCCTATAATTCACCCCTCCACTTT. Its protein is CASSQDRVSYNSPLHF.

As regards this clonotype: One end of the junction varies from germline; a read error may be responsible. The chain carries TRBV5-1 and TRBJ2-3; D may match TRBD1 or TRBD2 (5 bases each). This CDR3 has 16 amino acids. Germline V gene data show CDR1 as SGHRS and CDR2 as YFSETQ. The CDR3 DNA reads as TGCGCCAGCAGCTTTGGAAACAGGCCTAGCACATATACGCAGTATTTT. This sequence encodes CASSFGNRPSTYTQYF.

This clonotype was detected only a few times. The chain recombines TRBV2 with TRBJ2-7; 10 bases agree with TRBD1. This CDR3 has 16 residues. Germline lookup yields CDR1 SNHLY and CDR2 FYNNEI. Trimming took 6 bases from V and 0 from J; bases not matched to a gene: 8. DNA for the CDR3: TGTGCCAGCAGGGCCAGCCGGGACAGGGGCTCCTACGAGCAGTACTTC. Its translation is CASRASRDRGSYEQYF. The full variable domain, in which reference TRBV2 and TRBJ2-7 provide the parts outside the CDR3, is EPEVTQTPSHQVTQMGQEVILRCVPISNHLYFYWYRQILGQKVEFLVSFYNNEISEKSEIFDDQFSVERPDGSNFTLKIRSTKLEDSAMYFCASRASRDRGSYEQYFGPGTRLTVT.

The table lists this clonotype with many counts. This chain joins TRBV5-1 and TRBJ2-5; D unclear. V lost 5 bases and J lost 2, with 7 bases in between. Germline lookup yields CDR1 SGHRS and CDR2 YFSETQ. This CDR3 contains 12 residues. CDR3 DNA: TGCGCCAGCAGGCGCGAACAAGAGACCCAGTACTTC. The encoded protein is CASRREQETQYF.

This clonotype showed up just a few times. The rearrangement links TRBV6-5 to TRBJ2-7; weak D call: TRBD1 (5 bases). The CDR3 runs 14 residues. Trimming stripped 2 bases from V and 4 bases from J, with 12 bases between. Germline values: CDR1 MNHEY, CDR2 SVGAGI. CDR3 sequence: CASSYGAGLYEQYF. CDR3 coding DNA: TGTGCCAGCAGTTACGGAGCAGGGTTATACGAGCAGTACTTC.

This clonotype appeared many times. V gene TRBV10-3 combines with J gene TRBJ2-1; D is unresolved. The V gene's germline CDR1 is ENHRY and CDR2 SYGVKD. Trimming pared 2 bases from V and 7 bases from J, leaving 6 bases between. The length of the CDR3 is 12 residues. DNA for the CDR3: TGTGCCATCAGTGAGGGTAGGAATGAGCAGTTCTTC. Protein: CAISEGRNEQFF.

Only a few counts were recorded for this clonotype. V and J are TRBV29-1 and TRBJ2-7, with D possibly being TRBD1 (6 bases). V lost 4 bases and J lost 2, with 15 bases in between. Germline lookup yields CDR1 SQVTM and CDR2 ANQGSEA. The CDR3 loop spans 14 amino acids. The CDR3 nucleotides are TGCAGCGTTGTGGGCAGAAGGGGGACCTACGAGCAGTACTTC. It encodes CSVVGRRGTYEQYF.

The chain links TRBV24-1 to TRBJ2-7; possibly TRBD1 or TRBD2 for D (5 bases each). The CDR3 is made up of 13 amino acids. The V gene's germline CDR1 is KGHDR and CDR2 SFDVKD. Trimming cost V 6 bases and J 4 bases, with 12 bases left between them. For the CDR3, the DNA is TGTGCCACCAGTAGGGCAGGGAGTTACGAGCAGTACTTC. Translated, it gives CATSRAGSYEQYF.

Ten or more counts support this clonotype. The gene calls are TRBV18 and TRBJ1-1, with 7 nucleotides matching TRBD1. The germline gives CDR1 KGHSH, CDR2 LQKENI. The V gene end was trimmed by 0 bases and the J gene end by 3 bases; junction bases not matched to a gene: 13. The CDR3 runs to 18 residues. The CDR3 reads CASSPPKPGGFWYTEAFF. CDR3 sequence (DNA): TGTGCCAGCTCACCACCTAAACCAGGGGGGTTCTGGTACACTGAAGCTTTCTTT.